This entry concerns a single T cell receptor beta chain. Its specificity is not known. Germline V gene data show CDR1 as LNHDA and CDR2 as SQIVND (reference sequence). Trimming cost V 3 bases and J 4 bases, with 9 bases left between them. The CDR3 covers 13 residues. Sequencing used immunoSEQ multiplex PCR; TCRdb keeps in-frame clones, though not all of them. Among 10,000 or so clones listed, 60% to 75% were seen once. This sample stems from a study of OX40 agonist ivuxolimab in advanced cancers. Study-level information: Participants averaged roughly 60 years of age (range about 23 to 90) and were under 90% male.

Overall study results and limits: Clonal expansion was among the lowest in partial responders at 0.1-3.0 mg/kg, especially CD8+. CD4+ and CD8+ blood T cells expanded clonally by week 6 at 0.1 to 3.0 mg/kg.

The chain recombines TRBV19 with TRBJ1-1; no reliable D call. The sequence was collected from an adult with an advanced solid tumor such as melanoma, head and neck, liver or kidney cancer. Sequencing was performed on CD4+ or CD8+ T cells sorted from blood, taken in a trial of the OX40 agonist ivuxolimab. Here the CDR3 reads CASSMVGSTEAFF. The CDR3 DNA follows: TGTGCCAGTAGTATGGTGGGGAGCACTGAAGCTTTCTTT. The variable domain in full, with the rest retrieved from reference TRBV19 and TRBJ1-1, is DGGITQSPKYLFRKEGQNVTLSCEQNLNHDAMYWYRQDPGQGLRLIYYSQIVNDFQKGDIAEGYSVSREKKESFPLTVTSAQKNPTAFYLCASSMVGSTEAFFGQGTRLTVV.